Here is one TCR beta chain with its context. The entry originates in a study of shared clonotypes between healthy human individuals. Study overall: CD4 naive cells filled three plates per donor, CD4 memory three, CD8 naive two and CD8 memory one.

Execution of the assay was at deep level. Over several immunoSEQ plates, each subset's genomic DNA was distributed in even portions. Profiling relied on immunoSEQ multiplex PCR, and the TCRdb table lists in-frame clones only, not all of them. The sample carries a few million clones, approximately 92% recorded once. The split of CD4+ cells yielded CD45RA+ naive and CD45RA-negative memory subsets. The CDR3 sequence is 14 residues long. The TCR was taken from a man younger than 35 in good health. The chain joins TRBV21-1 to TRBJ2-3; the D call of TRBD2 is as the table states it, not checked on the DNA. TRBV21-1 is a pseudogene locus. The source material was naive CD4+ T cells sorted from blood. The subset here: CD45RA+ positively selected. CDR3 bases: TGTGTCAAAACGGAGGTCTATAGCACAGATACGCAGTATTTT. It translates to CVKTEVYSTDTQYF.